This TCR beta chain appears in the sequencing data of a study of CXCR3-negative and CXCR3-positive naive CD8 T cells. The authors made the TRB cDNA libraries by 5' RACE using UMI labels. One entry per CDR3 protein, without DNA, is what TCRdb gives after re-calling the 5' RACE reads. The listing records about 82,000 distinct CDR3 sequences. This CDR3 is 13 amino acids long. This TCR came from a human donor in good health. Some clones in this sample may be carry-over from other donors' samples. Input material: naive CXCR3- CD8+ T cells from blood. The subset is: CD45RO-CCR7+CD27+CD95- naive CD8+ T cells lacking CXCR3 (TNR3-). The chain carries TRBV12-3 or TRBV12-4 and TRBJ2-7; TCRdb reports TRBD2, a call that lacks DNA to check it against. The CDR3 loop is CASSTGTHTEQYF.